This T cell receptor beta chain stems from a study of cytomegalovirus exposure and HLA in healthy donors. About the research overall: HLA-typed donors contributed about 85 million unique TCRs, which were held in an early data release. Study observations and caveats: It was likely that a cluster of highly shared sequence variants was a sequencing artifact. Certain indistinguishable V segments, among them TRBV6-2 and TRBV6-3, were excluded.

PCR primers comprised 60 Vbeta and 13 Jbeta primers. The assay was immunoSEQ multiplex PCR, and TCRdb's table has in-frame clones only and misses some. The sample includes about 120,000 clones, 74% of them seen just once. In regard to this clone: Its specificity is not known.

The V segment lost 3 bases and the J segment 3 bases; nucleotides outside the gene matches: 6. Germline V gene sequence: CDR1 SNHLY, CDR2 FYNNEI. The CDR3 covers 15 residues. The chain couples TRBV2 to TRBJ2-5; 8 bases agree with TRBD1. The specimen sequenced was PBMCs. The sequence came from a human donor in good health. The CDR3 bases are TGTGCCAGCAGTGACCAGACAGGGGCGAAAGAGACCCAGTACTTC. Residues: CASSDQTGAKETQYF.